Listed below are T cell receptor beta chains from one sample, sequenced in a study of Graves' ophthalmopathy and Graves' hyperthyroidism. MiXCR was run by TCRdb on the multiplex PCR reads, yielding one entry per CDR3 protein. The sample gives 1 million to 1.3 million distinct CDR3 sequences, 35% to 40% of which show up once; more than 9.5% is in the top ten. Sequenced: peripheral blood or thyroid tissue (not recorded which). The receptor source for this set is an adult man with Graves' hyperthyroidism. CDR3s include the opening cysteine and the closing phenylalanine or tryptophan. Fields, in order: J gene, D gene, clone size, V gene, CDR3 protein, CDR3 DNA. The D gene is left open where the match is weak. Clone size is given for some rows only: seen once, a few or many times, or a class if the clone is expanded.

TRBJ2-7	-	-	TRBV28	CASIPVRHGGTLYEQYF	TGTGCCAGCATCCCCGTCCGCCACGGGGGAACCCTGTACGAGCAGTACTTC
TRBJ2-7	-	few	TRBV20-1	CSARGLVPGEQYF	TGCAGTGCTAGAGGGCTCGTCCCGGGGGAGCAGTACTTC
TRBJ1-5	-	-	TRBV10-3	CATSPGTAEPQHF	TGTGCCACATCCCCCGGGACGGCGGAGCCCCAGCATTTT
TRBJ2-7	-	-	TRBV6-5	CASRDDSWAEQYF	TGTGCCAGCAGGGACGACAGTTGGGCCGAGCAGTACTTC
TRBJ2-7	-	many	TRBV7-9	CASSYWTDPYEQYF	TGTGCCAGCAGCTATTGGACGGATCCCTACGAGCAGTACTTC
TRBJ1-1	-	few	TRBV27	CASSLEDSGITEAFF	TGTGCCAGCAGTTTGGAGGACTCTGGGATCACTGAAGCTTTCTTT
TRBJ2-7	TRBD2	-	TRBV11-2	CASSQRTSGIIPAYEQYF	TGTGCCAGCAGCCAAAGGACTAGCGGGATAATCCCCGCGTACGAGCAGTACTTC
TRBJ2-7	-	many	TRBV7-9	CASSSPNMGEQYF	TGTGCCAGCAGCTCCCCGAACATGGGAGAGCAGTACTTC
TRBJ1-4	TRBD1	many	TRBV5-1	CASSPDRGSEKLFF	TGCGCCAGCAGCCCGGACAGGGGAAGTGAAAAACTGTTTTTT
TRBJ1-2	-	-	TRBV25-1	CASSLGGTDGSGYTF	TGTGCCAGCAGTCTTGGAGGGACCGACGGATCTGGCTACACCTTC
TRBJ2-7	-	few	TRBV20-1	CSARDLRQEGYEQYF	TGCAGTGCTAGAGATCTTAGACAGGAAGGCTACGAGCAGTACTTC
TRBJ1-1	-	many	TRBV4-3	CASSQDLIKAEAFF	TGCGCCAGCAGCCAAGATCTGATTAAGGCTGAAGCTTTCTTT
TRBJ1-5	TRBD1	-	TRBV15	CATSVGDRANQPQHF	TGTGCCACCAGCGTGGGGGACAGGGCGAATCAGCCCCAGCATTTT
TRBJ1-2	TRBD1	-	TRBV7-9	CASSVDRARGYTF	TGTGCCAGCAGCGTTGACAGGGCACGGGGCTACACCTTC
TRBJ2-7	-	many	TRBV2	CASKTGFYEQYF	TGTGCCAGCAAAACAGGGTTCTACGAGCAGTACTTC
TRBJ1-1	-	many	TRBV29-1	CSVDRPNTEAFF	TGCAGCGTGGACAGACCAAACACTGAAGCTTTCTTT
TRBJ2-2	-	many	TRBV15	CATSFRGSGELFF	TGTGCCACCAGCTTTAGGGGGTCCGGGGAGCTGTTTTTT
TRBJ1-1	TRBD1	-	TRBV5-1	CASSPMTGINTEAFF	TGCGCCAGCAGCCCCATGACAGGGATTAACACTGAAGCTTTCTTT
TRBJ1-3	-	-	TRBV7-9	CASSYFRVAGNTIYF	TGTGCCAGCAGCTACTTCCGGGTAGCAGGAAACACCATATATTTT
TRBJ2-7	-	many	TRBV7-9	CASSLGAGDSVYEQYF	TGTGCCAGCAGCTTAGGGGCGGGGGACAGTGTCTACGAGCAGTACTTC
TRBJ2-7	TRBD1	-	TRBV9	CASSRETGTGSYEQYF	TGCGCCAGCAGCCGGGAAACCGGGACAGGGTCCTACGAGCAGTACTTC
TRBJ1-2	TRBD1	few	TRBV30	CAWGRQGGYTF	TGTGCCTGGGGACGACAGGGAGGCTACACCTTC
TRBJ1-1	TRBD1	many	TRBV15	CATSRDLGRGRTEAFF	TGTGCCACCAGCAGAGATCTGGGCAGGGGGAGAACTGAAGCTTTCTTT